This T cell receptor (beta chain) was captured by sequencing in a study of blood T cell repertoires in COVID-19. The overall study: Samples came from the United States, Italy and Spain, spanning acute and convalescent COVID-19. Sources were T cells, B-cell-depleted T cells, or PBMCs; the material itself was cDNA or gDNA.

Per the authors' pipeline: How many nucleated cells were present was estimated from reference gene primer amplification. Only in-frame clones appear in the TCRdb table, and some are missing; sequencing was by immunoSEQ multiplex PCR. V, J and clone size reflect that table, while D and trimming were determined from the DNA. The sample has some 260,000 clones; approximately 90% are singletons. The germline V gene has CDR1 LNHDA and CDR2 SQIVND (reference sequence). V gave up 6 bases and J gave up 8 bases, with 14 bases separating them. This CDR3 is built from 14 residues. Enrolment of Seattle patients took place during active infection, and they were followed longitudinally.

The chain links TRBV19 to TRBJ1-6; D is unresolved. Specimen: peripheral blood. This TCR came from a young woman with COVID-19, enrolled during active disease. Written as DNA, the CDR3 is TGTGCCAGTAGCGGCAGGTTGATAGATTCACCCCTCCACTTT. This gives the protein CASSGRLIDSPLHF.